The next 28 T cell receptor beta chains were all read from a single sample in a study of cytomegalovirus exposure and HLA in healthy donors. PCR primers comprised 60 Vbeta and 13 Jbeta primers. Measured with immunoSEQ multiplex PCR; TCRdb has only the in-frame clones, and not every one. The sample lists over 80,000 clones; 73% were seen once. Sequencing used PBMCs. The origin of the receptors is a man aged 35 to 55 in good health and CMV-seronegative.

The chain is built from TRBV2 and TRBJ1-3; D gene uncertain. This CDR3 region has 14 residues. CDR1 is SNHLY and CDR2 is FYNNEI in the germline V gene. V was clipped by 4 bases and J by 0 bases, with 7 bases between them. The CDR3 DNA reads TGTGCCAGCAGTGCGGTTAGCTCTGGAAACACCATATATTTT. This translates into CASSAVSSGNTIYF.

This chain connects TRBV7-2 to TRBJ2-7; D is unclear. Germline lookup yields CDR1 SGHTA and CDR2 FQGNSA. V was clipped by 4 bases and J by 7 bases, with 8 bases between them. The CDR3 spans 11 residues. The CDR3: CASSYFVEQYF. DNA of the CDR3: TGTGCCAGCAGCTACTTCGTGGAGCAGTACTTC.

To note about this clone: The same CDR3 arises from other DNA sequences in this sample as well. The V call is TRBV29-1, the J call TRBJ2-1; 7 bases map to TRBD2. This CDR3 contains 13 residues. Germline V gene data show CDR1 as SQVTM and CDR2 as ANQGSEA. The trim removed 6 bases at V and 9 bases at J, leaving 11 bases unmatched. Here the CDR3 reads CSVVKGGTREQFF. In nucleotides, the CDR3 is TGCAGCGTCGTGAAGGGAGGGACTCGTGAGCAGTTCTTC.

The rearrangement uses TRBV7-3 and TRBJ2-1, with 8 bases fitting TRBD2. V gave up 2 bases and J gave up 7 bases; unmatched junction bases: 7. CDR1 is SGHTA, CDR2 FQGTGA, per germline. The CDR3 is 15 amino acids. CDR3 DNA sequence: TGTGCCAGCAGCTTATCGGGGGGGCGTCGGAATGAGCAGTTCTTC. Its protein product is CASSLSGGRRNEQFF. The full variable domain, its missing parts supplied by reference TRBV7-3 and TRBJ2-1, is GAGVSQTPSNKVTEKGKYVELRCDPISGHTALYWYRQSLGQGPEFLIYFQGTGAADDSGLPNDRFFAVRPEGSVSTLKIQRTERGDSAVYLCASSLSGGRRNEQFFGPGTRLTVL.

This clone appeared a single time. The chain joins TRBV18 to TRBJ1-5; D gene ambiguous. The CDR3 consists of 13 residues. Germline assignment: CDR1 KGHSH and CDR2 LQKENI. Trimming took 3 bases from V and 0 from J, leaving 3 bases between them. The CDR3 here is CASSPYSNQPQHF. As DNA, the CDR3 is TGTGCCAGCTCACCCTATAGCAATCAGCCCCAGCATTTT.

The chain links TRBV5-4 to TRBJ1-1; weak D call: TRBD1 (6 bases). The V end lost 4 bases, the J end lost 2 bases, and 15 bases lay between the germline ends. Germline lookup yields CDR1 SGHNT and CDR2 YYREEE (reference sequence). The CDR3 has 15 amino acids. The DNA of the CDR3 is TGTGCCAGCAGCGTGTGGACAGACGAAAACACTGAAGCTTTCTTT. Residues: CASSVWTDENTEAFF.

This clone was counted only a few times. The V and J genes are TRBV19 and TRBJ1-1; 7 bases are shared with TRBD1. V was clipped by 1 base and J by 4 bases; unmatched bases: 12. CDR1 and CDR2 from the germline V gene are LNHDA and SQIVND (reference sequence). This CDR3 spans 17 amino acids. Written as DNA, the CDR3 is TGTGCCAGTAGTATAGTAACGAGACAGGGCCCCTTCACTGAAGCTTTCTTT. Translated: CASSIVTRQGPFTEAFF. Complete variable domain (other parts from reference TRBV19 and TRBJ1-1): DGGITQSPKYLFRKEGQNVTLSCEQNLNHDAMYWYRQDPGQGLRLIYYSQIVNDFQKGDIAEGYSVSREKKESFPLTVTSAQKNPTAFYLCASSIVTRQGPFTEAFFGQGTRLTVV.

The rearrangement joins TRBV6-5 to TRBJ2-5, with 10 bases fitting TRBD2. The CDR3 totals 14 residues. Per germline, CDR1 MNHEY and CDR2 SVGAGI. The trim removed 8 bases at V and 0 bases at J, leaving 3 bases unmatched. CDR3 sequence: CASLAGGNQETQYF. The CDR3 DNA reads TGTGCCAGCTTAGCGGGGGGTAACCAAGAGACCCAGTACTTC.

The genes are TRBV7-9 and TRBJ2-5; D may be TRBD2 (6 bases). Trimming left V 5 bases short and J 1 base short, with 11 bases between. The V gene's germline CDR1 is SEHNR and CDR2 FQNEAQ (reference sequence). The CDR3 spans 14 residues. The DNA for the CDR3 is TGTGCCAGCAGCCTAGGGACTTTCCAAGAGACCCAGTACTTC. Translated: CASSLGTFQETQYF.

This clone occurred a few times. The gene calls are TRBV10-3 and TRBJ2-3, with 10 bases aligning to TRBD1. The germline gives CDR1 ENHRY, CDR2 SYGVKD. CDR3 length: 15 amino acids. V shed 6 bases, J shed 0 bases, and the junction held 3 bases outside the gene matches. The DNA for the CDR3 is TGTGCCATCAGGGGGACAGGGGACAGCACAGATACGCAGTATTTT. The encoded protein is CAIRGTGDSTDTQYF.

This chain connects TRBV29-1 to TRBJ2-7, with 10 bases lining up with TRBD1. CDR1 and CDR2 from the germline V gene are SQVTM and ANQGSEA. Trimming cost V 7 bases and J 4 bases; bases outside gene matches: 4. CDR3 length equals 12 residues. The CDR3 here is CSARQGAYEQYF. The CDR3 DNA sequence: TGCAGCGCTCGACAGGGGGCATACGAGCAGTACTTC.

The chain combines TRBV4-1 with TRBJ2-1; 8 bases line up with TRBD2. This CDR3 contains 15 residues. From germline, CDR1 is MGHRA and CDR2 YSYEKL. Losses at the gene ends were 0 bases for V and 2 bases for J; bases not matched to a gene: 0. The chain's CDR3 is CASSQDSGAYNEQFF. As DNA, the CDR3 is TGCGCCAGCAGCCAAGATAGCGGGGCCTACAATGAGCAGTTCTTC.

This clone came up a few times. The J gene is TRBJ2-3, the V gene TRBV4-3; D is unclear. V was cut by 4 bases and J by 4 bases, with 6 bases left in between. Germline lookup yields CDR1 LGHNA and CDR2 YSLEER. The length of the CDR3 is 12 residues. CDR3 nucleotide sequence: TGCGCCAGCAGCCGAGCTTCAGATACGCAGTATTTT. Residues: CASSRASDTQYF.

This clone was seen only a few times. This chain links TRBV27 with TRBJ2-2, with TRBD2 matching over 14 bases. The junction had 6 bases not matched to a gene; V was cut back by 5 bases and J by 1 base. The V gene's germline CDR1 is MNHEY and CDR2 SMNVEV (reference sequence). This CDR3 has 18 residues. The CDR3 DNA sequence: TGTGCCAGCAGTCCATTCGGACTAGCGGGGGGGAACACCGGGGAGCTGTTTTTT. Translation gives CASSPFGLAGGNTGELFF.

The chain is built from TRBV2 and TRBJ1-6; no firm D call. CDR3 length: 13 residues. CDR1 is SNHLY and CDR2 is FYNNEI in the germline V gene. V dropped 6 bases and J dropped 7 bases, with 10 bases sitting between them. In DNA form, the CDR3 reads TGTGCCAGCAGGGGAGTGGGGAATTCACCCCTCCACTTT. This codes for CASRGVGNSPLHF.

The chain carries TRBV29-1 and TRBJ1-2, with D tentatively TRBD1 (6 bases). The CDR3 covers 12 residues. With 7 bases removed from V and 8 bases from J, the gap between germline ends came to 17 bases. Germline lookup yields CDR1 SQVTM and CDR2 ANQGSEA. The CDR3 protein is CSAGQGQRGYTF. The DNA of the CDR3 is TGCAGCGCTGGTCAGGGGCAGAGGGGCTACACCTTC.

The chain combines TRBV7-6 with TRBJ2-1, with D possibly TRBD1 on 5 matching bases. CDR3 size: 17 residues. The ends were cut back, 4 bases at V and 6 bases at J, with 22 bases in the middle. Germline-derived CDR1 and CDR2 are SGHVS and FNYEAQ. This CDR3 reads CASSSLARAGISNEQFF. The CDR3 nucleotides are TGTGCCAGCAGCTCCCTGGCCCGGGCAGGGATTTCCAATGAGCAGTTCTTC. The full variable domain, its missing parts supplied by reference TRBV7-6 and TRBJ2-1, is GAGVSQSPRYKVTKRGQDVALRCDPISGHVSLYWYRQALGQGPEFLTYFNYEAQQDKSGLPNDRFSAERPEGSISTLTIQRTEQRDSAMYRCASSSLARAGISNEQFFGPGTRLTVL.

This chain uses TRBV5-4 with TRBJ1-1; TRBD1 aligns across 7 bases. V lost 4 bases, J lost 0 bases, and 6 bases stayed unmatched. CDR1 is SGHNT, CDR2 YYREEE, per germline (reference sequence). The CDR3 has 15 residues. CDR3 loop: CASSQRTGLNTEAFF. The CDR3 nucleotides are TGTGCCAGCAGCCAAAGGACAGGCTTGAACACTGAAGCTTTCTTT.

CDR3 nucleotides: TGTGCCAGTAGTATCGGAGGGCCCCAGCATTTT. It translates to CASSIGGPQHF. V is TRBV19 and J is TRBJ1-5; D is unresolved. Germline V gene sequence: CDR1 LNHDA, CDR2 SQIVND (reference sequence). Trimming took 3 bases from V and 9 from J, leaving 6 bases between them. This CDR3 spans 11 amino acids.

The V call is TRBV29-1, the J call TRBJ1-1; D not resolved. Germline V lookup: CDR1 SQVTM, CDR2 ANQGSEA. This CDR3 comprises 12 residues. The CDR3 spells CTVWTLNTEAFF. As DNA, the CDR3 is TGCACCGTCTGGACTTTGAACACTGAAGCTTTCTTT.

CDR3 in amino acids: CASIRPGTSNTEAFF. In DNA form, the CDR3 reads TGTGCCAGCATCCGTCCGGGTACGTCAAACACTGAAGCTTTCTTT. The chain is built from TRBV6-5 and TRBJ1-1; D gene uncertain. The CDR3 extends over 15 amino acids. CDR1 is MNHEY and CDR2 is SVGAGI in the germline V gene. Trimming took 7 bases from V and 2 from J, leaving 17 bases between them.

The chain recombines TRBV5-1 with TRBJ1-1; possible D gene TRBD1, 5 bases. Trimming took 2 bases from V and 4 from J, leaving 12 bases between them. The CDR3 has 14 residues. Looked up from germline, CDR1 is SGHRS and CDR2 is YFSETQ. The CDR3 is CASSFRGDGTEAFF. The DNA of the CDR3 is TGCGCCAGCAGCTTCCGGGGGGACGGCACTGAAGCTTTCTTT.

This clone has a single count. CDR3: CASSEQTDNSPLHF. CDR3 nucleotide sequence: TGTGCCAGCAGTGAGCAGACAGATAATTCACCCCTCCACTTT. This chain joins TRBV6-1 and TRBJ1-6, with D maybe TRBD1 (5 bases). CDR3 length: 14 residues. Per the germline V gene, CDR1 is MNHNS and CDR2 is SASEGT. V lost 3 bases and J lost 5, with 8 bases in between.

The chain is built from TRBV10-3 and TRBJ2-1, with TRBD1 as a possible D gene (6 bases). Germline values: CDR1 ENHRY, CDR2 SYGVKD. The CDR3 has 14 residues. V was clipped by 10 bases and J by 10 bases, with 23 bases between them. The CDR3 region is CATGETQAPTEQFF. The CDR3 bases are TGTGCCACAGGGGAAACGCAGGCCCCCACCGAGCAGTTCTTC.

J is TRBJ1-2 and V is TRBV5-6; 8 bases fit TRBD1. The V segment lost 5 bases and the J segment 7 bases; nucleotides outside the gene matches: 13. The CDR3 sequence is 15 residues long. CDR1 SGHDT and CDR2 YYEEEE come from the germline V gene. This CDR3 is CASRPETGVGGGYTF. CDR3 sequence (DNA): TGTGCCAGCAGACCAGAGACAGGGGTTGGGGGTGGCTACACCTTC.

The chain uses TRBV25-1 and TRBJ2-7, with D hard to call. The CDR3 extends over 13 amino acids. Trimming stripped 2 bases from V and 3 bases from J, with 8 bases between. Germline CDR1 is MGHDK and CDR2 is SYGVNS. The CDR3 region is CASSEATGYEQYF. In DNA, the CDR3 is TGTGCCAGCAGTGAAGCCACGGGCTACGAGCAGTACTTC.

The chain couples TRBV6-5 to TRBJ2-7; 7 nucleotides line up with TRBD1. From germline, CDR1 is MNHEY and CDR2 SVGAGI. CDR3 length: 14 amino acids. J lost 2 bases, V lost 6 bases, and 7 bases had no gene match. The DNA for the CDR3 is TGTGCCAGCAGCGCACCCGGGACAGCCTACGAGCAGTACTTC. Protein sequence: CASSAPGTAYEQYF.

The V gene is TRBV10-3, the J gene TRBJ2-3; D not certain. Germline assignment: CDR1 ENHRY and CDR2 SYGVKD. This CDR3 spans 13 amino acids. The CDR3 DNA is TGTGCTACCGAGAGGTCCAGCACAGATACGCAGTATTTT. This translates into CATERSSTDTQYF.